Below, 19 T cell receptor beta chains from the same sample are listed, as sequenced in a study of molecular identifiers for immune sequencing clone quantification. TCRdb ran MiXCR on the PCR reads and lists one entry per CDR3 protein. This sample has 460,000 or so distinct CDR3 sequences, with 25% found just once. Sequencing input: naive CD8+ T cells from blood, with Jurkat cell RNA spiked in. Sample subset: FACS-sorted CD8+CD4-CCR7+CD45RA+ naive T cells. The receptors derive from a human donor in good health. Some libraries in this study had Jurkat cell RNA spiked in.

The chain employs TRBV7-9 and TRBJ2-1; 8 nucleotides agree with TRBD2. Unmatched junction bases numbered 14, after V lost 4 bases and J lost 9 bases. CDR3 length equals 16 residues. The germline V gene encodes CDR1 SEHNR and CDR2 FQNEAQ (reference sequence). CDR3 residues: CASSSRAGTRRTEQFF. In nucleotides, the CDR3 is TGTGCCAGCAGCTCCAGAGCCGGGACTAGGAGGACTGAGCAGTTCTTC. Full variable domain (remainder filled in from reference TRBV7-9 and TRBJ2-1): DTGVSQNPRHKITKRGQNVTFRCDPISEHNRLYWYRQTLGQGPEFLTYFQNEAQLEKSRLLSDRFSAERPKGSFSTLEIQRTEQGDSAMYLCASSSRAGTRRTEQFFGPGTRLTVL.

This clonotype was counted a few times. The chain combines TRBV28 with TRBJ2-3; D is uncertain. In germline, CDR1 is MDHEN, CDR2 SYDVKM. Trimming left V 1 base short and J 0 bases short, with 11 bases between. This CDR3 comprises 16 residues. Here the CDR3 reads CASSLFLAGSTDTQYF. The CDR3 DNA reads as TGTGCCAGCAGTTTATTCCTGGCAGGTAGCACAGATACGCAGTATTTT.

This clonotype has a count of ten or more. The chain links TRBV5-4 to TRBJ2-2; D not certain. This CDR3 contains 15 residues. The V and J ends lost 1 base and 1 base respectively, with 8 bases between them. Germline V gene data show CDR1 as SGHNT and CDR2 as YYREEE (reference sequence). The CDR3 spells CASSLTVMNTGELFF. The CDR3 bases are TGTGCCAGCAGCTTGACCGTGATGAACACCGGGGAGCTGTTTTTT.

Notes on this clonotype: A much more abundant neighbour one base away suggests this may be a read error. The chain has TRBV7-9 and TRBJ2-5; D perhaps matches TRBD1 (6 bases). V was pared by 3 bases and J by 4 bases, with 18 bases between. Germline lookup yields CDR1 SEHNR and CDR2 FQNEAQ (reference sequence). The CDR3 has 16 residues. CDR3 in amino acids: CASSFPGTRYRETQYF. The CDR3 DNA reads TGTGCCAGCAGCTTTCCCGGGACAAGGTACCGAGAGACCCAGTACTTC. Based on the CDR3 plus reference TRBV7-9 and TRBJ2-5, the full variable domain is DTGVSQNPRHKITKRGQNVTFRCDPISEHNRLYWYRQTLGQGPEFLTYFQNEAQLEKSRLLSDRFSAERPKGSFSTLEIQRTEQGDSAMYLCASSFPGTRYRETQYFGPGTRLLVL.

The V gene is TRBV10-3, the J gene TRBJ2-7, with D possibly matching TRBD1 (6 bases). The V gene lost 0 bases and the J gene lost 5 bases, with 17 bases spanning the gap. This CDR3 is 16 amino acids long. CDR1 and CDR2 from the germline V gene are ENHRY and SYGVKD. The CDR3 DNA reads TGTGCCATCAGTGAGTCCTTCGGGCAGGGGCTTAACGAGCAGTACTTC. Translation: CAISESFGQGLNEQYF.

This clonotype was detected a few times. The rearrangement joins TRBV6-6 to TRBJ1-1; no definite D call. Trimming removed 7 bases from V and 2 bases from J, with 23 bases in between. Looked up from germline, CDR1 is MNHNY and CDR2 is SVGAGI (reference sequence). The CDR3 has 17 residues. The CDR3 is CASKGEPLIGINTEAFF. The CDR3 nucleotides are TGTGCCAGCAAGGGTGAGCCACTAATCGGGATAAACACTGAAGCTTTCTTT.

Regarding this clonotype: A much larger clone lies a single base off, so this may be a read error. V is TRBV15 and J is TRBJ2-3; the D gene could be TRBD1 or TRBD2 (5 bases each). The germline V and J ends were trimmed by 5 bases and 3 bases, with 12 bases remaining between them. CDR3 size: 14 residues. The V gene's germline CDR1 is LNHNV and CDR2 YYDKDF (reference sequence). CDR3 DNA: TGTGCCACCAGCGTCTCATGGGGGACAGATACGCAGTATTTT. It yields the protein CATSVSWGTDTQYF.

The CDR3 spells CASSGTGGVADTQYF. The CDR3 bases are TGCGCCAGCAGCGGGACAGGGGGTGTCGCAGATACGCAGTATTTT. The gene calls are TRBV10-1 and TRBJ2-3; 11 bases match TRBD1. Trimming removed 6 bases from V and 4 bases from J; junction bases left unmatched: 6. The CDR3 runs to 15 residues. Germline-derived CDR1 and CDR2 are WNHNN and SYGVQD (reference sequence).

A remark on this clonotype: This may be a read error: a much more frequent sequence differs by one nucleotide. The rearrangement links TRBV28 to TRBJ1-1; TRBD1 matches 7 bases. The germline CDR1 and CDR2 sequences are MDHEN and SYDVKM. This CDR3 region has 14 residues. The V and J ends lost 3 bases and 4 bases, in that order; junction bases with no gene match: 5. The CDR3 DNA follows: TGTGCCAGCAGTTTCAGGGGGACGAGCACTGAAGCTTTCTTT. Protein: CASSFRGTSTEAFF.

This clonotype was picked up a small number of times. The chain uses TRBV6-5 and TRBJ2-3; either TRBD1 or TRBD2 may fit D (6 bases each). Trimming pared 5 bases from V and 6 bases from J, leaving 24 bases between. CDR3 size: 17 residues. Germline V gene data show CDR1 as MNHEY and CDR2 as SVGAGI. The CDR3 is CASSAPRQGHRGDTQYF. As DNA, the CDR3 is TGTGCCAGCAGTGCCCCCCGCCAGGGGCATCGGGGGGATACGCAGTATTTT.

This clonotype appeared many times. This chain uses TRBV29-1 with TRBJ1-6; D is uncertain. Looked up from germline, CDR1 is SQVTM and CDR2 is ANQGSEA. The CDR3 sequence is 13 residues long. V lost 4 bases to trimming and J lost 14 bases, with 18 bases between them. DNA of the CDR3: TGCAGCGTTGTCGATTCCAACAATCAAGCCCTCCACTTT. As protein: CSVVDSNNQALHF.

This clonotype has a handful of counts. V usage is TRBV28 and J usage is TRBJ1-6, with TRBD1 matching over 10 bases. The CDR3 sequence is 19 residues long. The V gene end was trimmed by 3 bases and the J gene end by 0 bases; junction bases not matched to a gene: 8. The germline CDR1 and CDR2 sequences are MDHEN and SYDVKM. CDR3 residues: CASSFAGTGASSYNSPLHF. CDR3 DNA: TGTGCCAGCAGTTTTGCCGGGACAGGGGCCAGCTCCTATAATTCACCCCTCCACTTT.

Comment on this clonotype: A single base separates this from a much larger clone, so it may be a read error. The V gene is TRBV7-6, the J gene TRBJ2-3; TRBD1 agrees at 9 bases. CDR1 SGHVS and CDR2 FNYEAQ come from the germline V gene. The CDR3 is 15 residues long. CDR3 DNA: TGTACCAGCAGCTTCACAGGGGGCGCGACAGATACGCAGTATTTT. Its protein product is CTSSFTGGATDTQYF.

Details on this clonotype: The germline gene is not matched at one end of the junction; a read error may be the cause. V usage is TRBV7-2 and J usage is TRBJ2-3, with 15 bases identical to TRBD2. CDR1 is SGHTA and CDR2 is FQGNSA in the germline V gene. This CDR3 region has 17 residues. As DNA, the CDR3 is TGTGCCGGCAGCTTAGGACTAGCGGGGGGGTCCACAGATACGCAGTATTTT. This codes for CAGSLGLAGGSTDTQYF.

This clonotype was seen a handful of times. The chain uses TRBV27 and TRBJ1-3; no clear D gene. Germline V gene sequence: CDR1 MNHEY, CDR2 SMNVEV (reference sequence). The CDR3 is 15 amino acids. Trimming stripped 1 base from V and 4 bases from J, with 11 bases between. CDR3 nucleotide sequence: TGTGCCAGCAGTTTATTGGGCCTTCAGGGAAACACCATATATTTT. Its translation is CASSLLGLQGNTIYF.

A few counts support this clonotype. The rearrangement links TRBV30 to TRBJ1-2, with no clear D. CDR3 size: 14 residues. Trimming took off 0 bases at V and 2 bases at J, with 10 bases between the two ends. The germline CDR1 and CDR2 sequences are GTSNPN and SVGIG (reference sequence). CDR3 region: CAWSVAWKNYGYTF. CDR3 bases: TGTGCCTGGAGTGTAGCGTGGAAAAACTATGGCTACACCTTC.

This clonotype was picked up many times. The CDR3 region is CASSGYFTDTQYF. For the CDR3, the DNA is TGCGCCAGCAGCGGCTACTTCACAGATACGCAGTATTTT. This chain connects TRBV4-1 to TRBJ2-3; no definite D call. Germline CDR1 and CDR2: MGHRA and YSYEKL. The CDR3 loop spans 13 amino acids. Trimming cost V 5 bases and J 2 bases, with 8 bases left between them.

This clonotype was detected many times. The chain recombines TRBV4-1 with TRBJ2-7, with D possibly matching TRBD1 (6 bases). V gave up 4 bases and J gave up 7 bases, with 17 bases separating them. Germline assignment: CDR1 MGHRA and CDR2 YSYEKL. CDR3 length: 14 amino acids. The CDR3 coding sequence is TGCGCCAGCAGCCCGAGACAGGAATCTTGGGAGCAGTACTTC. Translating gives CASSPRQESWEQYF.

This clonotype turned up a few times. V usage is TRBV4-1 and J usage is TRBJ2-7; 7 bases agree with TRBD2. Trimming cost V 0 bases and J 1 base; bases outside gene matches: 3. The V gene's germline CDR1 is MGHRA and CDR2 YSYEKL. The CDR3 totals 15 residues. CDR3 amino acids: CASSQEMGGSYEQYF. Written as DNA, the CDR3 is TGCGCCAGCAGCCAAGAGATGGGAGGGTCCTACGAGCAGTACTTC.